The rows below give T cell receptor beta chains drawn from one sample of a study of T cells in Graves' hyperthyroidism and ophthalmopathy. TCRdb called the multiplex PCR reads again in MiXCR, with one record for every CDR3 protein. Of 550,000 to 600,000 distinct CDR3 sequences detected, 14% appear once; the ten largest clones hold less than 9%. Sequenced: blood. The receptor set was obtained from a young woman with Graves' ophthalmopathy. Each CDR3 is given with its conserved first and last residue. The order of the fields is V gene, J gene, CDR3 length, D gene, clone size, CDR3 DNA, CDR3 protein. D genes are given only for firm matches. Size is stated for part of the rows, as once, few or many counts, or as a class when the clone is expanded.

v_call: TRBV7-2; j_call: TRBJ1-1; cdr3_length: 15; d_call: NA; clone_size: many; cdr3_nt: TGTGCCAGCAGCTTAGCCCCCTCAGGGGAAACTGAAGCTTTCTTT; cdr3_aa: CASSLAPSGETEAFF
v_call: TRBV4-3; j_call: TRBJ1-1; cdr3_length: 15; d_call: NA; clone_size: few; cdr3_nt: TGCGCCAGCAGCCAAGATATCGGGGGTGGCACTGAAGCTTTCTTT; cdr3_aa: CASSQDIGGGTEAFF
v_call: TRBV3-1; j_call: TRBJ2-3; cdr3_length: 15; d_call: TRBD1; clone_size: many; cdr3_nt: TGTGCCAGCAGCCCCCAGGGACAGCAGACAGATACGCAGTATTTT; cdr3_aa: CASSPQGQQTDTQYF
v_call: TRBV11-2; j_call: TRBJ1-5; cdr3_length: 14; d_call: TRBD1; clone_size: many; cdr3_nt: TGTGCCAGCAGCTTAGACAGGGGGCATCAGCCCCAGCATTTT; cdr3_aa: CASSLDRGHQPQHF
v_call: TRBV28; j_call: TRBJ1-1; cdr3_length: 17; d_call: TRBD1; clone_size: many; cdr3_nt: TGTGCCAGCAGTTCTGGATCGGCAGGGGGCTTAGGCACTGAAGCTTTCTTT; cdr3_aa: CASSSGSAGGLGTEAFF
v_call: TRBV5-5; j_call: TRBJ2-1; cdr3_length: 16; d_call: NA; clone_size: few; cdr3_nt: TGTGCCAGCAGCCCGGGCAGTGGCGGGGCTTACAATGAGCAGTTCTTC; cdr3_aa: CASSPGSGGAYNEQFF
v_call: TRBV9; j_call: TRBJ2-7; cdr3_length: 15; d_call: NA; clone_size: NA; cdr3_nt: TGTGCCAGCAGCGTAGGTGGGACCCATGAGTACGAGCAGTACTTC; cdr3_aa: CASSVGGTHEYEQYF
v_call: TRBV20-1; j_call: TRBJ2-1; cdr3_length: 16; d_call: TRBD1; clone_size: few; cdr3_nt: TGCAGTGCTAGAGGTATGGCAGGGGGCTCCTACAATGAGCAGTTCTTC; cdr3_aa: CSARGMAGGSYNEQFF
v_call: TRBV12-3/TRBV12-4; j_call: TRBJ2-4; cdr3_length: 16; d_call: NA; clone_size: many; cdr3_nt: TGTGCCAGCAGTTTTTCCTATACTTTAGCCAAAAACATTCAGTACTTC; cdr3_aa: CASSFSYTLAKNIQYF
v_call: TRBV27; j_call: TRBJ2-2; cdr3_length: 14; d_call: NA; clone_size: many; cdr3_nt: TGTGCCAGCAGTTTATTTCTGAACACCGGGGAGCTGTTTTTT; cdr3_aa: CASSLFLNTGELFF
v_call: TRBV6-1; j_call: TRBJ1-3; cdr3_length: 13; d_call: NA; clone_size: many; cdr3_nt: TGTGCCAGCAGTGAACACTCTAGAAACACCATATATTTT; cdr3_aa: CASSEHSRNTIYF
v_call: TRBV18; j_call: TRBJ2-1; cdr3_length: 15; d_call: NA; clone_size: NA; cdr3_nt: TGTGCCAGCTCACCAGACGGGGGCCCCTCCAATGAGCAGTTCTTC; cdr3_aa: CASSPDGGPSNEQFF
v_call: TRBV3-1; j_call: TRBJ2-2; cdr3_length: 18; d_call: TRBD2; clone_size: few; cdr3_nt: TGTGCCAGCATAAAAGGGCCCCTAGCGGGAGGTCGCCCCGGGGAGCTGTTTTTT; cdr3_aa: CASIKGPLAGGRPGELFF
v_call: TRBV28; j_call: TRBJ1-2; cdr3_length: 16; d_call: TRBD1; clone_size: once; cdr3_nt: TGTGCCAGCAGTTTGGTGGGACAGGGGAGCAACTATGGCTACACCTTC; cdr3_aa: CASSLVGQGSNYGYTF
v_call: TRBV12-3/TRBV12-4; j_call: TRBJ2-5; cdr3_length: 15; d_call: TRBD2; clone_size: NA; cdr3_nt: TGTGCCAGCAGTTTGGGACTAGCGGGGAAAGAGACCCAGTACTTC; cdr3_aa: CASSLGLAGKETQYF
v_call: TRBV19; j_call: TRBJ1-5; cdr3_length: 15; d_call: NA; clone_size: few; cdr3_nt: TGTGCCAGTAGACAGGGACAATCCAGCAATCAGCCCCAGCATTTT; cdr3_aa: CASRQGQSSNQPQHF
v_call: TRBV12-3/TRBV12-4; j_call: TRBJ2-4; cdr3_length: 13; d_call: NA; clone_size: many; cdr3_nt: TGTGCCAGCAGTTTACTGGTAATAGACATTCAGTACTTC; cdr3_aa: CASSLLVIDIQYF
v_call: TRBV9; j_call: TRBJ1-4; cdr3_length: 15; d_call: TRBD1; clone_size: NA; cdr3_nt: TGTGCCAGCAGCGCCCACAGGGGGCAAGGGGAAAAACTGTTTTTT; cdr3_aa: CASSAHRGQGEKLFF
v_call: TRBV3-1; j_call: TRBJ2-7; cdr3_length: 18; d_call: TRBD1; clone_size: NA; cdr3_nt: TGTGCCAGCAGCCAAAGGACAGGGACCCCTCAAAGCTCCTACGAGCAGTACTTC; cdr3_aa: CASSQRTGTPQSSYEQYF
v_call: TRBV28; j_call: TRBJ2-7; cdr3_length: 13; d_call: NA; clone_size: many; cdr3_nt: TGTGCCAGCAGTTACTCCTTACTCTACGAGCAGTACTTC; cdr3_aa: CASSYSLLYEQYF
v_call: TRBV14; j_call: TRBJ1-2; cdr3_length: 13; d_call: NA; clone_size: few; cdr3_nt: TGTGCCAGCAGCCTCCAGGACAGCTATGGCTACACCTTC; cdr3_aa: CASSLQDSYGYTF
v_call: TRBV19; j_call: TRBJ1-4; cdr3_length: 14; d_call: NA; clone_size: few; cdr3_nt: TGTGCCAGTAGTACCACAGCGCCTAATGAAAAACTGTTTTTT; cdr3_aa: CASSTTAPNEKLFF
v_call: TRBV12-3/TRBV12-4; j_call: TRBJ1-4; cdr3_length: 16; d_call: TRBD1; clone_size: many; cdr3_nt: TGTGCCAGCAGTCCATCTAGACAGGGGGCGAGAGAAAAACTGTTTTTT; cdr3_aa: CASSPSRQGAREKLFF
v_call: TRBV20-1; j_call: TRBJ2-7; cdr3_length: 14; d_call: TRBD1; clone_size: many; cdr3_nt: TGCAGTGCTAGAGATCCGAGGACAGGGTACGAGCAGTACTTC; cdr3_aa: CSARDPRTGYEQYF
v_call: TRBV6-1; j_call: TRBJ1-3; cdr3_length: 13; d_call: NA; clone_size: few; cdr3_nt: TGTGCCAGCAGACAGAGCTCTGGAAACACCATATATTTT; cdr3_aa: CASRQSSGNTIYF
v_call: TRBV20-1; j_call: TRBJ2-4; cdr3_length: 16; d_call: NA; clone_size: NA; cdr3_nt: TGCAGTGCTAGAGATGGGAAGGGGATAGCCAAAAACATTCAGTACTTC; cdr3_aa: CSARDGKGIAKNIQYF
v_call: TRBV7-2; j_call: TRBJ2-7; cdr3_length: 11; d_call: NA; clone_size: many; cdr3_nt: TGTGCCAGCAGCTCTACGGTCGAGCAGTACTTC; cdr3_aa: CASSSTVEQYF
v_call: TRBV19; j_call: TRBJ1-5; cdr3_length: 18; d_call: TRBD1; clone_size: few; cdr3_nt: TGTGCCAGTAGTCCACGGACAGGGCGTAAGTTTGGCAATCAGCCCCAGCATTTT; cdr3_aa: CASSPRTGRKFGNQPQHF
v_call: TRBV5-1; j_call: TRBJ2-3; cdr3_length: 13; d_call: TRBD1; clone_size: NA; cdr3_nt: TGCGCCAGCAGTTTTACCTGGACAGGGTCGCAGTATTTT; cdr3_aa: CASSFTWTGSQYF
v_call: TRBV30; j_call: TRBJ1-2; cdr3_length: 13; d_call: NA; clone_size: many; cdr3_nt: TGTGCCTGGAGTGGGGGGGGCAACTATGGCTACACCTTC; cdr3_aa: CAWSGGGNYGYTF
v_call: TRBV15; j_call: TRBJ1-5; cdr3_length: 13; d_call: NA; clone_size: many; cdr3_nt: TGTGCCACCAGTGACGGGGGCTATCAGCCCCAGCATTTT; cdr3_aa: CATSDGGYQPQHF
v_call: TRBV11-2; j_call: TRBJ2-7; cdr3_length: 17; d_call: NA; clone_size: few; cdr3_nt: TGTGCCAGCAGCTGCAACCCCCCGGGTCCTCGACCCTACGAGCAGTACTTC; cdr3_aa: CASSCNPPGPRPYEQYF
v_call: TRBV11-3; j_call: TRBJ1-1; cdr3_length: 14; d_call: NA; clone_size: few; cdr3_nt: TGTGCCAGCAGCATCCCCAGGATAGCCACTGAAGCTTTCTTT; cdr3_aa: CASSIPRIATEAFF
v_call: TRBV24-1; j_call: TRBJ2-7; cdr3_length: 14; d_call: NA; clone_size: few; cdr3_nt: TGTGCCACCAGTGGAGACAGCAGCTCCTACGAGCAGTACTTC; cdr3_aa: CATSGDSSSYEQYF
v_call: TRBV28; j_call: TRBJ2-7; cdr3_length: 18; d_call: TRBD2; clone_size: many; cdr3_nt: TGTGCCAGCAGTTTATGGGGGGCTCTAGCGGGAGGAGGATACGAGCAGTACTTC; cdr3_aa: CASSLWGALAGGGYEQYF
v_call: TRBV7-2; j_call: TRBJ1-3; cdr3_length: 16; d_call: NA; clone_size: NA; cdr3_nt: TGTGCCAGCAGCCATCGTTTGGGTAGCTCTGGAAACACCATATATTTT; cdr3_aa: CASSHRLGSSGNTIYF
v_call: TRBV12-3/TRBV12-4; j_call: TRBJ2-3; cdr3_length: 16; d_call: NA; clone_size: many; cdr3_nt: TGTGCCAGCAGCCCCGGCGGTAGCGGTTACACAGATACGCAGTATTTT; cdr3_aa: CASSPGGSGYTDTQYF
v_call: TRBV11-3; j_call: TRBJ2-3; cdr3_length: 13; d_call: NA; clone_size: many; cdr3_nt: TGTGCCAGCAGCTTATTGGGGAGAGATACGCAGTATTTT; cdr3_aa: CASSLLGRDTQYF
v_call: TRBV6-2/TRBV6-3; j_call: TRBJ2-4; cdr3_length: 15; d_call: NA; clone_size: NA; cdr3_nt: TGTGCCAGCAGTTACCCGACAGGTTCCAAAAACATTCAGTACTTC; cdr3_aa: CASSYPTGSKNIQYF
v_call: TRBV5-4; j_call: TRBJ2-7; cdr3_length: 16; d_call: TRBD1; clone_size: NA; cdr3_nt: TGTGCCAGCAGCTTCATCAGACAGGGGGTTTCCTACGAGCAGTACTTC; cdr3_aa: CASSFIRQGVSYEQYF
v_call: TRBV7-8; j_call: TRBJ2-5; cdr3_length: 15; d_call: NA; clone_size: few; cdr3_nt: TGTGCCAGCAGCTCCCACCCTGTTGGGGAAGAGACCCAGTACTTC; cdr3_aa: CASSSHPVGEETQYF
v_call: TRBV20-1; j_call: TRBJ2-5; cdr3_length: 13; d_call: NA; clone_size: many; cdr3_nt: TGCAGTGCCCTCACTTTCGGTCAAGAGACCCAGTACTTC; cdr3_aa: CSALTFGQETQYF
v_call: TRBV28; j_call: TRBJ2-5; cdr3_length: 13; d_call: TRBD1; clone_size: many; cdr3_nt: TGTGCCAGCAGTCGGACAGGGCTGGGGACCCAGTACTTC; cdr3_aa: CASSRTGLGTQYF
v_call: TRBV29-1; j_call: TRBJ2-3; cdr3_length: 11; d_call: TRBD1; clone_size: many; cdr3_nt: TGCAGCGGGGACAGGGGAGATACGCAGTATTTT; cdr3_aa: CSGDRGDTQYF
v_call: TRBV2; j_call: TRBJ1-1; cdr3_length: 15; d_call: NA; clone_size: many; cdr3_nt: TGTGCCAGCAGTGAGGGGGCAGGGCTGAACACTGAAGCTTTCTTT; cdr3_aa: CASSEGAGLNTEAFF
v_call: TRBV3-1; j_call: TRBJ2-3; cdr3_length: 16; d_call: TRBD2; clone_size: many; cdr3_nt: TGTGCCAGCAGCCAAGTATTAGCGGGAGCGGAAGATACGCAGTATTTT; cdr3_aa: CASSQVLAGAEDTQYF
v_call: TRBV2; j_call: TRBJ2-3; cdr3_length: 14; d_call: TRBD2; clone_size: few; cdr3_nt: TGTGCCAGCAGGCTAGCGGGTTCGGCAGATACGCAGTATTTT; cdr3_aa: CASRLAGSADTQYF
v_call: TRBV7-3; j_call: TRBJ2-7; cdr3_length: 15; d_call: TRBD1; clone_size: many; cdr3_nt: TGTGCCAGCAGCTTGACGGGACAGGGGGCGGTCGAGCAGTACTTC; cdr3_aa: CASSLTGQGAVEQYF
v_call: TRBV12-3/TRBV12-4; j_call: TRBJ2-7; cdr3_length: 13; d_call: NA; clone_size: many; cdr3_nt: TGTGCCAGCAGTCGGAGGGAGGCCTACGAGCAGTACTTC; cdr3_aa: CASSRREAYEQYF
v_call: TRBV12-3/TRBV12-4; j_call: TRBJ2-1; cdr3_length: 11; d_call: NA; clone_size: NA; cdr3_nt: TGTACCAGCAGTACGACAAATGAGCAGTTCTTC; cdr3_aa: CTSSTTNEQFF